This T cell receptor (beta chain) was sequenced for a study of blood T cell repertoires in COVID-19. Measured with immunoSEQ multiplex PCR; TCRdb has only the in-frame clones, and not every one. The repertoire holds approximately 90,000 clones, with roughly 89% as singletons. Germline assignment: CDR1 SGHAT and CDR2 FQNNGV. The CDR3 has 15 residues. The germline V and J ends were trimmed by 0 bases and 6 bases, with 14 bases remaining between them. This receptor was identified in a man between 60 and 75 years old with COVID-19, enrolled during active disease. Sequenced: peripheral blood. The chain couples TRBV11-2 to TRBJ1-1, with D possibly being TRBD1 (6 bases). The CDR3 loop reads CASSLDFAAGAEAFF. CDR3 nucleotides: TGTGCCAGCAGCTTAGATTTCGCGGCAGGGGCTGAAGCTTTCTTT.